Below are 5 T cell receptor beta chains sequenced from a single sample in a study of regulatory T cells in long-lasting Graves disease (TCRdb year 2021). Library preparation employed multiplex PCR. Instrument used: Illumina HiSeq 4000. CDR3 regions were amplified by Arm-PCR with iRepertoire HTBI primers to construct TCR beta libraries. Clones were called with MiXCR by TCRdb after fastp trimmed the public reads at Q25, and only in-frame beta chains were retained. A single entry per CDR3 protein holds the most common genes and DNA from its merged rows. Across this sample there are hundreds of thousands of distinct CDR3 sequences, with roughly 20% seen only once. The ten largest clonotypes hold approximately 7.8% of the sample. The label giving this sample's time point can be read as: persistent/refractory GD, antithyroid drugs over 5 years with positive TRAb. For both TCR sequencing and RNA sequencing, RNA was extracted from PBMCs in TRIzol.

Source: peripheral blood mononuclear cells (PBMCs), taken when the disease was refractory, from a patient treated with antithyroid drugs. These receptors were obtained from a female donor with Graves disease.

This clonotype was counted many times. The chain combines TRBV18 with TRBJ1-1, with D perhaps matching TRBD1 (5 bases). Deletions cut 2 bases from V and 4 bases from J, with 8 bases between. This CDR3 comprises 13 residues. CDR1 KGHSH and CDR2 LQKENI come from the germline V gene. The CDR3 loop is CASSPLGATEAFF. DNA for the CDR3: TGTGCCAGCTCACCATTAGGGGCCACTGAAGCTTTCTTT.

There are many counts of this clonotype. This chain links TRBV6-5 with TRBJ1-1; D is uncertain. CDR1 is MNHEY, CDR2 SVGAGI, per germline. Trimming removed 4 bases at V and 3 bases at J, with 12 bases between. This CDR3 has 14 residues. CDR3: CASSSITWDTEAFF. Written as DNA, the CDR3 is TGTGCCAGCAGTTCCATCACCTGGGACACTGAAGCTTTCTTT.

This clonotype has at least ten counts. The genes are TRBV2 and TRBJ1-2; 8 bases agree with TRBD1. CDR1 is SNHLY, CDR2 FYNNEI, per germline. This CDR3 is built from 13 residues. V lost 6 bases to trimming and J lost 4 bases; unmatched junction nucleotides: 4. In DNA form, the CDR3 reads TGTGCCAGCAGGACAGGGGCCCTCTATGGCTACACCTTC. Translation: CASRTGALYGYTF.

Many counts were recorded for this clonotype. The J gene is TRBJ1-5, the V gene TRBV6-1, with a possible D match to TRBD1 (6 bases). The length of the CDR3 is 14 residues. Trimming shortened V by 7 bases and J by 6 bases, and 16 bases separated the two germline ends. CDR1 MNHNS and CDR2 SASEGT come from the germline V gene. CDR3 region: CASIRGQSLQPQHF. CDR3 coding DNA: TGTGCCAGCATCCGGGGACAATCCCTTCAGCCCCAGCATTTT.

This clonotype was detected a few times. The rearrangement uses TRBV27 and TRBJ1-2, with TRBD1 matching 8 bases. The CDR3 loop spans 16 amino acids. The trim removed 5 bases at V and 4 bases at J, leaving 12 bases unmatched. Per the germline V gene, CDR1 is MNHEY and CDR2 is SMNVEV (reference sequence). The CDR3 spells CASSTYRGRVGYGYTF. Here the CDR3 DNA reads TGTGCCAGCAGTACCTACAGGGGGAGGGTGGGCTATGGCTACACCTTC.